The clone carrying this T cell receptor (beta chain) appeared a single time. Its antigen remains unknown. The length of the CDR3 is 14 residues. Trimming stripped 1 base from V and 6 bases from J, with 10 bases between. Per the germline V gene, CDR1 is KGHSH and CDR2 is LQKENI. This record comes from a study of T cell responses to AZD1222 COVID-19 vaccine. For the study at large: Pooling was applied to second doses at about 4 or about 12 weeks.

Libraries were prepared by immunoSEQ multiplex PCR; TCRdb keeps only in-frame clonotypes and omits some of them. The table includes just over 65,000 clones, roughly 87% detected once. Study-wide findings and caveats: Reports indicate that nearly half of spike-specific TCRs are directed at unmutated variant regions. Clonal diversity was possibly underestimated, and white British individuals and females predominated among donors. The peak T cell response came first, and repertoires were sampled only after it.

This chain connects TRBV18 to TRBJ1-5, with D hard to call. This TCR derives from an adult in good health. Here the sequenced sample was peripheral blood, taken on day 0 of AZD1222 vaccination. CDR3 sequence (DNA): TGTGCCAGCTCACCACTCTCAGAAGGTCAGCCCCAGCATTTT. Translation gives CASSPLSEGQPQHF. The full variable domain, in which reference TRBV18 and TRBJ1-5 provide the parts outside the CDR3, is NAGVMQNPRHLVRRRGQEARLRCSPMKGHSHVYWYRQLPEEGLKFMVYLQKENIIDESGMPKERFSAEFPKEGPSILRIQQVVRGDSAAYFCASSPLSEGQPQHFGDGTRLSIL.